The subject of this entry is one T cell receptor (beta chain). This receptor's antigen is unknown. Base qualities are not at hand, and no much larger clone is one base apart. Library method: PCR. Instrument on record: Illumina HiSeq 2500. To reduce PCR and sequencing biases, unique molecular identifiers were built into the TCR beta cDNA libraries. About 500,000 cDNA molecules were obtained for every 1 to 10 million input T cells, so each molecule roughly corresponded to one T cell. The same protocol used for the earlier healthy control dataset was applied to prepare and sequence the patient libraries. Samples belonging to the same batch were prepared together, multiplexed and sequenced on a shared HiSeq lane. The authors' analysis ran thus. MIGEC was used to process the raw barcoded reads, and molecular identifier groups with only a single read were discarded before consensus assembly and CDR3 extraction. VDJtools was used for post-analysis of the clonotype tables, and diversity was normalized by down-sampling every dataset to the size of the smallest sample. In repertoire overlap clustering, CDR3 amino acid sequences, but not nucleotide sequences, were matched to correct batch-related cross-sample contamination. The public reads were reprocessed in TCRdb via fastp at Q25 and MiXCR, keeping in-frame beta chains. Records with the same CDR3 protein are collapsed into one entry carrying the most frequent genes and DNA. Here the V and J calls rest on TCRdb's processing, not on the authors' analysis. The sample table holds fewer than 850,000 distinct CDR3 sequences, of which 46% were seen once. Roughly 4.9% of the sample rests with the top ten.

The data belong to a study of post-analysis software for immune sequencing data (dated by TCRdb to between 2014 and 2017). About the investigation overall: The recorded disease courses included relapsing-remitting, secondary progressive and progressive-relapsing multiple sclerosis, and some patients had no subtype annotation. A subset of samples was prepared in parallel using single-end sample barcoding, then pooled and co-amplified after Illumina adapter ligation. The patient repertoires were compared against approximately ten previously published healthy control repertoires obtained from donors aged about 6 to 26 years. Points the paper makes about the study in general: Compared with controls, multiple sclerosis patients had significantly lower normalized Chao1 diversity, a finding suggesting substantial peripheral T-cell clonal expansion. The control group was slightly older than the multiple sclerosis patient group. Patients showed significantly higher frequencies than controls for several TRBV segments, among them TRBV5-6, TRBV5-1 and TRBV20-1. Direct clustering with F measure showed strong co-clustering of samples prepared in the same batch, prompting a batch-effect correction.

To demonstrate the VDJtools post-analysis software, the study profiled TCR beta repertoires from the peripheral blood of about a dozen young patients with multiple sclerosis. The multiple sclerosis patients were children and adolescents between roughly 6 and 16 years of age. The germline V gene yields SQVTM for CDR1 and ANQGSEA for CDR2. Compared with germline, V lacks 3 bases and J lacks 2 bases; bases without a gene match: 11. From its cysteine to its phenylalanine, the CDR3 spans 16 amino acids. The read is trimmed to its CDR3 DNA, 48 bases read in frame from base 1. The clonotype originates from a girl between 10 and 17 years old with multiple sclerosis. Sequences were obtained from blood. The rearranged chain carries TRBV29-1 and TRBJ1-2, and 8 junction bases match TRBD1. CDR3 sequence: CSVEDRAYGSNYGYTF. The DNA is as follows: TGCAGCGTTGAGGACAGGGCGTACGGGAGCAACTATGGCTACACCTTC.